Listed below are T cell receptor beta chains from one sample, sequenced in a study of T cells after posttransplantation cyclophosphamide. Assay used: immunoSEQ multiplex PCR; TCRdb lists only in-frame clones, some missing. In the table there are some 64,000 clones, just over 90% of which are singletons. Material for sequencing was PBMCs. These receptors all stem from a woman between 25 and 40 years old in good health and a related stem cell transplant donor. CDR3s include the opening cysteine and the closing phenylalanine or tryptophan. Each record gives: V gene, clone size, D gene, J gene, CDR3 DNA, CDR3 protein. A D gene is named only where the DNA matches it firmly. Clone size appears in some rows only: once, few, many, or a class for an expanded clone.

v_gene: TRBV21-1
abundance: NA
d_gene: NA
j_gene: TRBJ2-5
CDR3nt: TGTGCCAGCAGCAAAGATAGGACTAGCCAAGAGACCCAGTACTTC
CDR3aa: CASSKDRTSQETQYF

v_gene: TRBV2
abundance: once
d_gene: TRBD1
j_gene: TRBJ2-7
CDR3nt: TGTGCCAGCAGTGTGGGGCCGGGACAGGGTACTTACGAGCAGTACTTC
CDR3aa: CASSVGPGQGTYEQYF

v_gene: TRBV12-5
abundance: NA
d_gene: NA
j_gene: TRBJ2-7
CDR3nt: TGTGCTAGTGGTTTAAGGGCGGGGTCCTACGAGCAGTACTTC
CDR3aa: CASGLRAGSYEQYF

v_gene: TRBV28
abundance: once
d_gene: NA
j_gene: TRBJ2-6
CDR3nt: TGTGCCAGCAGTCCGACCGGGAAATCTGGGGCCAACGTCCTGACTTTC
CDR3aa: CASSPTGKSGANVLTF

v_gene: TRBV28
abundance: NA
d_gene: NA
j_gene: TRBJ1-2
CDR3nt: TGTGCCAGCAGGCAGGGATATGGGATGTATGGCTACACCTTC
CDR3aa: CASRQGYGMYGYTF

v_gene: TRBV6-4
abundance: NA
d_gene: TRBD1
j_gene: TRBJ1-1
CDR3nt: TGTGCCAGCAGTCCGGGACAGGGGACCGGAAGCACTGAAGCTTTCTTT
CDR3aa: CASSPGQGTGSTEAFF

v_gene: TRBV5-4
abundance: NA
d_gene: NA
j_gene: TRBJ2-1
CDR3nt: TGTGCCAGCAGCTTCCCTTACAATGAGCAGTTCTTC
CDR3aa: CASSFPYNEQFF

v_gene: TRBV5-5
abundance: few
d_gene: TRBD1
j_gene: TRBJ1-1
CDR3nt: TGTGCCAGCAGCTCACAGGGGTTTGGGGAAGCTTTCTTT
CDR3aa: CASSSQGFGEAFF

v_gene: TRBV6-1
abundance: medium-sized
d_gene: NA
j_gene: TRBJ1-5
CDR3nt: TGTGCCAGCAGTGAAGGGTGGAGCAATCAGCCCCAGCATTTT
CDR3aa: CASSEGWSNQPQHF

v_gene: TRBV5-5
abundance: once
d_gene: TRBD2
j_gene: TRBJ2-3
CDR3nt: TGTGCCAGCAGCTTGAGTAGCGGGGGGACAGATACGCAGTATTTT
CDR3aa: CASSLSSGGTDTQYF

v_gene: TRBV7-8
abundance: once
d_gene: NA
j_gene: TRBJ1-2
CDR3nt: TGTGCCAGCAGGGAGGGTAAAGACTATGGCTACACCTTC
CDR3aa: CASREGKDYGYTF

v_gene: TRBV6-1
abundance: NA
d_gene: NA
j_gene: TRBJ2-7
CDR3nt: TGTGCCAGCAGTGTCCCAAGTCACACCTACGAGCAGTACTTC
CDR3aa: CASSVPSHTYEQYF

v_gene: TRBV6-5
abundance: NA
d_gene: NA
j_gene: TRBJ2-7
CDR3nt: TGTGCCAGCAGTACAGGTTGGTTCGAGCAGTACTTC
CDR3aa: CASSTGWFEQYF

v_gene: TRBV18
abundance: NA
d_gene: NA
j_gene: TRBJ1-4
CDR3nt: TGTGCCAGCTCACCGCTGAATTCTAATGAAAAACTGTTTTTT
CDR3aa: CASSPLNSNEKLFF

v_gene: TRBV16
abundance: NA
d_gene: NA
j_gene: TRBJ2-7
CDR3nt: TGTGCCAGCAGCCAATCAAGATACGAGCAGTACTTC
CDR3aa: CASSQSRYEQYF

v_gene: TRBV5-1
abundance: NA
d_gene: NA
j_gene: TRBJ2-7
CDR3nt: TGCGCCAGCAGGTCGACCGACTTC
CDR3aa: CASRSTDF

v_gene: TRBV14
abundance: once
d_gene: NA
j_gene: TRBJ2-3
CDR3nt: TGTGCCAGCAGCCAAGTCTGGGGGGCCACAGATACGCAGTATTTT
CDR3aa: CASSQVWGATDTQYF

v_gene: TRBV2
abundance: NA
d_gene: NA
j_gene: TRBJ1-1
CDR3nt: TGTGCCAGCAGTGTGACAGGGAACACTGAAGCTTTCTTT
CDR3aa: CASSVTGNTEAFF

v_gene: TRBV7-9
abundance: NA
d_gene: TRBD1
j_gene: TRBJ1-1
CDR3nt: TGTGCCAGCAGCCAGGGGGCTGAAGCTTTCTTT
CDR3aa: CASSQGAEAFF

v_gene: TRBV6-1
abundance: NA
d_gene: NA
j_gene: TRBJ2-7
CDR3nt: TGTGCCAGCAGTTTTGCCTACGAGCAGTACTTC
CDR3aa: CASSFAYEQYF

v_gene: TRBV18
abundance: NA
d_gene: NA
j_gene: TRBJ1-1
CDR3nt: TGTGCCAGCTCACCACCGAATTCGGGGCAGACTGAAGCTTTCTTT
CDR3aa: CASSPPNSGQTEAFF

v_gene: TRBV5-1
abundance: NA
d_gene: TRBD1
j_gene: TRBJ2-3
CDR3nt: TGCGCCAGCAGCTTAGGACAGGGGGACGATACGCAGTATTTT
CDR3aa: CASSLGQGDDTQYF

v_gene: TRBV9
abundance: NA
d_gene: TRBD2
j_gene: TRBJ2-5
CDR3nt: TGTGCCAGCAGCGCAGGAGCGGGGAAGATTATTGGGACCCAGTACTTC
CDR3aa: CASSAGAGKIIGTQYF

v_gene: TRBV4-3
abundance: NA
d_gene: TRBD2
j_gene: TRBJ2-7
CDR3nt: TGCGCCAGCAGCCAAGATTTCCAGCGGGGGGACTCCTACGAGCAGTACTTC
CDR3aa: CASSQDFQRGDSYEQYF

v_gene: TRBV4-3
abundance: NA
d_gene: NA
j_gene: TRBJ2-6
CDR3nt: TGCGCCAGCAGCCAAGCGGGGGGCGGAGTCTCTGGGGCCAACGTCCTGACTTTC
CDR3aa: CASSQAGGGVSGANVLTF